This TCR beta chain is drawn from a study of tumor-infiltrating lymphocytes in primary liver carcinoma. Whole-study context: Samples had roughly 3.5 to 8 million productive TCRbeta reads, comparable between tissue types. Overall study findings and caveats: It was tumor-adjacent and tumor-blood pairs that overlapped less than tumor region pairs did.

This clonotype was detected ten times or more. The antigen is not known. Germline CDR1 and CDR2: MDHEN and SYDVKM. V was pared by 7 bases and J by 8 bases, with 10 bases of the junction left unmatched. The CDR3 extends over 13 amino acids. Joint extraction of RNA and DNA used about 17-33 mg of bulk tissue that was unsorted. A constant-region primer served to make TCR beta cDNA from about 0.5 ug total RNA. TCR beta libraries came from three nested multiplex PCR rounds using slightly modified ARM-PCR. The two initial PCR rounds, around 11 cycles each, used TRBV1-TRBV30 forward and C-beta reverse primers. TCRdb re-called the multiplex PCR reads through MiXCR, storing one row per CDR3 protein. The table has tens of thousands of distinct CDR3 sequences, roughly 72% seen once; the top ten hold roughly 21%.

This sequence joins TRBV28 and TRBJ1-2, with 7 nucleotides matching TRBD1. The TCR was taken from a man aged 40-50 years with primary liver carcinoma and hepatitis B virus infection. Material for sequencing was liver tumor tissue from sampling region 1. The subset was: tumor region T1, superior pole. The DNA for the CDR3 is TGTGCCAGCACCATCAGGGGGGACTTGGGCTACACCTTC. Translation: CASTIRGDLGYTF.